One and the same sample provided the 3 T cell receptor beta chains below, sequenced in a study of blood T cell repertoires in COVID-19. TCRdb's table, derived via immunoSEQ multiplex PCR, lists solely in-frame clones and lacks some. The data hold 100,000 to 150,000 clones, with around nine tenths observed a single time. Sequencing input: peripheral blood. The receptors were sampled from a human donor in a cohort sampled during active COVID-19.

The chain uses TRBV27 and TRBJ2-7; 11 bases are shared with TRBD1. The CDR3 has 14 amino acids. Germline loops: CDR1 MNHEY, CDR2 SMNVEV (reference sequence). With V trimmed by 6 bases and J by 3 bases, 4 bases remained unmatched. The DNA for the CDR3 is TGTGCCAGCAGCCCCGGGACAGGGGGCTACGAGCAGTACTTC. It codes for CASSPGTGGYEQYF.

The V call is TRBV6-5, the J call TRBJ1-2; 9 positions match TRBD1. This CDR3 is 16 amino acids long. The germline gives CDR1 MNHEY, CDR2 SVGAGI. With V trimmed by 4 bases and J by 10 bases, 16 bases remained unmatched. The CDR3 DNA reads TGTGCCAGCAGTTCCGGCGGGTACAGGGGGCGCGATCACTACACCTTC. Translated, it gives CASSSGGYRGRDHYTF.

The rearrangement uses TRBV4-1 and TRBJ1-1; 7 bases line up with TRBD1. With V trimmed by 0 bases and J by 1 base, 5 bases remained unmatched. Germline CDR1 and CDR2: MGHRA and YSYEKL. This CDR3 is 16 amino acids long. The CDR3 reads CASSQEIRTGNTEAFF. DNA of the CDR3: TGCGCCAGCAGCCAAGAAATCAGGACAGGGAACACTGAAGCTTTCTTT.